Each of the 17 T cell receptor beta chains below was sequenced from the same sample in a study of T cell responses to AZD1222 COVID-19 vaccine. Some clones are missing from TCRdb's copy, which holds only in-frame ones; the method was immunoSEQ multiplex PCR. This table has 100,000 to 150,000 clones, more than 85% appearing once. The sequences come from peripheral blood, collected on day 0 of MenACWY control vaccination. All receptors come from an adult in good health.

The V call is TRBV12-3 or TRBV12-4, the J call TRBJ2-2; no firm D call. V lost 3 bases and J lost 5, with 7 bases in between. The CDR3 extends over 13 amino acids. CDR3 sequence: CASSFVGTGELFF. CDR3 coding DNA: TGTGCCAGCAGTTTTGTTGGAACCGGGGAGCTGTTTTTT.

The table lists this clone with a few counts. The chain couples TRBV19 to TRBJ1-1, with D possibly matching TRBD1 (6 bases). Germline V lookup: CDR1 LNHDA, CDR2 SQIVND (reference sequence). Trimming cost V 6 bases and J 3 bases, with 17 bases left between them. The CDR3 has 15 residues. The CDR3 region has the DNA TGTGCCAGTAGAATATACAGGGCCGACGACACTGAAGCTTTCTTT. Translation gives CASRIYRADDTEAFF.

The rearrangement uses TRBV7-8 and TRBJ2-5; tentatively, D is TRBD2 (6 bases). The CDR3 is made up of 14 amino acids. The germline V gene has CDR1 SGHVS and CDR2 FQNEAQ. V lost 7 bases and J lost 2, with 14 bases in between. CDR3 sequence: CASTRAGLQETQYF. CDR3 DNA sequence: TGTGCCAGCACCCGTGCGGGGCTTCAAGAGACCCAGTACTTC.

The chain couples TRBV7-9 to TRBJ2-3; the D is unclear. V was cut by 5 bases and J by 4 bases, with 22 bases left in between. The germline CDR1 and CDR2 sequences are SEHNR and FQNEAQ (reference sequence). This CDR3 region has 17 residues. The CDR3 region is CASSGPNRALRADTQYF. The DNA for the CDR3 is TGTGCCAGCAGCGGCCCTAATAGGGCCCTGCGCGCAGATACGCAGTATTTT.

This rearrangement joins TRBV7-2 to TRBJ1-1; 8 positions agree with TRBD1. Germline CDR1 and CDR2: SGHTA and FQGNSA. CDR3 length: 14 amino acids. Trimming removed 3 bases from V and 5 bases from J; junction bases left unmatched: 5. The CDR3 DNA reads TGTGCCAGCAGCTTGCAGGGGGCTGGGACTGAAGCTTTCTTT. Residues: CASSLQGAGTEAFF.

The chain joins TRBV30 to TRBJ1-5; D is undetermined. Germline values: CDR1 GTSNPN, CDR2 SVGIG (reference sequence). CDR3 size: 13 residues. The V end was cut by 0 bases, the J end by 7 bases, with 10 bases between. CDR3 sequence reads: CAWSVTQDQPQHF. The CDR3 DNA reads as TGTGCCTGGAGTGTTACCCAGGACCAGCCCCAGCATTTT.

V usage is TRBV24-1 and J usage is TRBJ1-2, with TRBD1 as a possible D gene (5 bases). V was trimmed by 3 bases and J by 7 bases, leaving 11 bases between them. Per the germline V gene, CDR1 is KGHDR and CDR2 is SFDVKD. CDR3 size: 13 residues. The CDR3 is CATSDGGSGGYTF. DNA for the CDR3: TGTGCCACCAGTGATGGGGGATCGGGTGGCTACACCTTC.

V is TRBV3-1 (or the pseudogene TRBV3-2) and J is TRBJ2-7; 7 positions match TRBD2. Unmatched junction bases numbered 10, after V lost 1 base and J lost 4 bases. CDR3 length: 16 amino acids. Looked up from germline, CDR1 is LGHDT and CDR2 is YNNKEL (reference sequence). The CDR3 reads CASSQVSGGRVYEQYF. The DNA for the CDR3 is TGTGCCAGCAGCCAAGTCTCGGGAGGCAGAGTTTACGAGCAGTACTTC.

The chain uses TRBV11-3 and TRBJ2-7; TRBD2 matches at 7 bases. V shed 4 bases and J 2 bases; nucleotides not matched to a gene: 8. Germline CDR1 is SGHNT and CDR2 is YENEEA. The length of the CDR3 is 15 residues. The CDR3 region has the DNA TGTGCCAGCAGCTCAAGAAAGGGACTAACCTACGAGCAGTACTTC. Translating gives CASSSRKGLTYEQYF.

V is TRBV10-3 and J is TRBJ1-5, with D uncertain. The germline V gene encodes CDR1 ENHRY and CDR2 SYGVKD. This CDR3 is 13 amino acids long. V was cut by 3 bases and J by 4 bases, with 7 bases left in between. The CDR3 loop is CAISDGGNQPQHF. CDR3 nucleotide sequence: TGTGCCATCAGTGACGGAGGGAATCAGCCCCAGCATTTT.

CDR3 bases: TGTGCCAGCTCGGCCGGGACAGACTACAATGAGCAGTTCTTC. Its translation is CASSAGTDYNEQFF. J is TRBJ2-1 and V is TRBV18; TRBD1 matches at 7 bases. There are 14 residues in the CDR3. Germline values: CDR1 KGHSH, CDR2 LQKENI. V shed 6 bases, J shed 3 bases, and the junction held 5 bases outside the gene matches. The full variable domain, with the rest looked up from reference TRBV18 and TRBJ2-1, is NAGVMQNPRHLVRRRGQEARLRCSPMKGHSHVYWYRQLPEEGLKFMVYLQKENIIDESGMPKERFSAEFPKEGPSILRIQQVVRGDSAAYFCASSAGTDYNEQFFGPGTRLTVL.

In regard to this clone: The same CDR3 is also encoded by other DNA sequences in this sample. This sequence joins TRBV6-5 and TRBJ1-4; D uncertain. The CDR3 is 11 residues long. V lost 6 bases, J lost 5 bases, and 4 bases lay in between. The germline CDR1 and CDR2 sequences are MNHEY and SVGAGI. CDR3 in amino acids: CASRSNEKLFF. CDR3 nucleotide sequence: TGTGCCAGCAGAAGCAATGAAAAACTGTTTTTT.

DNA for the CDR3: TGCGCCAGCAGCCAAGATGGTTTAGGTAACCCCTCTTATTCATCTGGAAACACCATATATTTT. Amino acids: CASSQDGLGNPSYSSGNTIYF. The chain carries TRBV4-1 and TRBJ1-3; unclear D gene. V lost 0 bases and J 1 base, leaving 25 bases between the germline ends. This CDR3 comprises 21 residues. In germline, CDR1 is MGHRA, CDR2 YSYEKL.

V gene TRBV29-1 combines with J gene TRBJ2-1, with no clear D. The CDR3 consists of 13 residues. Germline V CDR1 and CDR2: SQVTM, ANQGSEA. Trimming took off 0 bases at V and 4 bases at J, with 7 bases between the two ends. CDR3 residues: CSVEDARYNEQFF. CDR3 DNA: TGCAGCGTTGAAGATGCGCGGTACAATGAGCAGTTCTTC.

A word on this clone: This same CDR3 is encoded by further DNA sequences in the sample. In nucleotides, the CDR3 is TGTGCCAGCAGCGTAGGTGTAGCATACGAGCAGTACTTC. Translation: CASSVGVAYEQYF. The rearrangement links TRBV9 to TRBJ2-7; D remains unclear. Germline CDR1 and CDR2: SGDLS and YYNGEE. With 0 bases removed from V and 4 bases from J, the gap between germline ends came to 8 bases. The CDR3 runs to 13 residues.

Written as DNA, the CDR3 is TGTGCCAGCAGCTCAAACACGGTTAATCAGCCCCAGCATTTT. Residues: CASSSNTVNQPQHF. This sequence joins TRBV6-5 and TRBJ1-5; unclear D gene. Looked up from germline, CDR1 is MNHEY and CDR2 is SVGAGI. There are 14 residues in the CDR3. Trimming removed 6 bases from V and 4 bases from J, with 13 bases in between.

This clone is a singleton in its sample. The CDR3 is CASGQGAFGYTF. CDR3 nucleotides: TGCGCCAGCGGACAGGGGGCCTTTGGCTACACCTTC. J is TRBJ1-2 and V is TRBV10-2, with 11 positions matching TRBD1. The CDR3 spans 12 residues. V lost 8 bases to trimming and J lost 7 bases; unmatched junction nucleotides: 3. Germline V gene data show CDR1 as WSHSY and CDR2 as SAAADI.